The present T cell receptor (beta chain) was sequenced within a study of vaccination effects on CD4 cells after COVID-19. Clones were sequenced by immunoSEQ multiplex PCR, and TCRdb holds only the in-frame ones, with some missing. The top ten clones hold around 28% of a sample with about 31,000 clones, about 66% of them seen once. Findings of the study overall: After vaccination of healthy people, only 1 of 255 vaccine-induced clones cross-reacted with common cold coronaviruses.

Looked up from germline, CDR1 is SQVTM and CDR2 is ANQGSEA. The CDR3 totals 15 residues. V gave up 6 bases and J gave up 1 base, with 18 bases separating them. Antigen-specific CD4+ T cells expanded by the ViraFEST assay with viral peptide pools were then sequenced. Culture proceeded for more than nine days, and CD4+ T cells were then isolated. Worth noting for this clone: Its antigen remains unknown.

Sample: CD4+ T cells from PBMCs cultured with HCoV-229E spike peptides, taken before COVID-19 vaccination. The clonotype originates from a human donor who received a COVID-19 vaccine. The chain is built from TRBV29-1 and TRBJ1-1; TRBD1 is a possible D gene (5 bases). The CDR3: CSVGLYPGGNTEAFF. The CDR3 nucleotides are TGCAGCGTCGGACTTTATCCGGGGGGGAACACTGAAGCTTTCTTT.